This T cell receptor beta chain was identified in a study of Graves' ophthalmopathy and Graves' hyperthyroidism. V dropped 3 bases and J dropped 2 bases, with 7 bases sitting between them. The CDR3 runs 13 residues. Looked up from germline, CDR1 is LNHNV and CDR2 is YYDKDF (reference sequence). General study points: Distinction of ophthalmopathy from stable hyperthyroidism by a 13-signature model reached nearly 90% sensitivity and just under 84% specificity. Ophthalmopathy progression cases were predicted by the model with approximately 66% sensitivity and 72% to 80% specificity. The blood repertoire also included most expanded thyroid clonotypes above 0.001 frequency.

This clonotype was detected ten times or more. As yet, its antigen is unknown. Scientists amplified the TCR beta CDR3 regions from RNA transcripts. Second-round multiplex PCR came after a first-round RT-PCR that employed HTBI primers. TCRdb processed the multiplex PCR reads anew with MiXCR; each CDR3 protein has one entry. The sample carries hundreds of thousands of distinct CDR3 sequences, about 20% recorded once. As diagnostic evidence, clinical symptoms, serum thyroxine, TRAb, thyroid ultrasound and orbital computed tomography were relied upon. The V gene is TRBV15, the J gene TRBJ2-5, with TRBD1 as a possible D gene (5 bases). This TCR came from a woman under 30 with stable Graves' hyperthyroidism. Some clones in this sample may be carry-over from other donors' samples. Sequenced input: peripheral blood. CDR3 in DNA: TGTGCCACCAGCAGTGGACAACAAGAGACCCAGTACTTC. Protein: CATSSGQQETQYF.